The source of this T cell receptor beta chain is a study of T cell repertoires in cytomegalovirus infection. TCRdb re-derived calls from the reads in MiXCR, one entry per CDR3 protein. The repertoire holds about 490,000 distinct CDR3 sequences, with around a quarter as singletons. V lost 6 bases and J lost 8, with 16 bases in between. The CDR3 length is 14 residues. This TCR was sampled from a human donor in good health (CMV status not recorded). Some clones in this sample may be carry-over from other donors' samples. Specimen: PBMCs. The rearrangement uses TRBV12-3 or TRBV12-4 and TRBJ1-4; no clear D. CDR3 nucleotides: TGTGCCAGCAGCGTACGCCACACTGGAGAAAAACTGTTTTTT. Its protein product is CASSVRHTGEKLFF.